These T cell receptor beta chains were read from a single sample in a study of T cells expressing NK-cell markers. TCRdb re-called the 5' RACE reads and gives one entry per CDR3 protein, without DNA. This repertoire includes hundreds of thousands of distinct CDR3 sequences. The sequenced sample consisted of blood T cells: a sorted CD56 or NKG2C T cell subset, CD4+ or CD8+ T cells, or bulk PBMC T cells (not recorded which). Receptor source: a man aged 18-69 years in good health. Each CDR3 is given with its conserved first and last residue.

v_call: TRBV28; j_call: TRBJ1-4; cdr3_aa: CASSGDRGRTGEKLFF
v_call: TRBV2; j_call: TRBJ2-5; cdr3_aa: CASSAERVSAETQYF
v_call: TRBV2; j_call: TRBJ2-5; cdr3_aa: CASSKLQGGETQYF
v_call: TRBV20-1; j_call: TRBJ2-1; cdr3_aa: CSHLRLGSYNEQFF
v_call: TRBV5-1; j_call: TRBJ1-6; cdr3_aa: CASSTTATRYSPLHF
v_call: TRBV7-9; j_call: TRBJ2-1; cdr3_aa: CAVDRGGHNEQFF
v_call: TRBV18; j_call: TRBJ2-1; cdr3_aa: CASSPQGTSYNEQFF
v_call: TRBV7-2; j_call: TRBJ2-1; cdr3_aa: CASSSGRARAEQFF
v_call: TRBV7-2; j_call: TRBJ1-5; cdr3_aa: CASSPYRAEQPQHF
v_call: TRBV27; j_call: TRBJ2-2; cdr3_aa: CASSLSWRGGWTGELFF
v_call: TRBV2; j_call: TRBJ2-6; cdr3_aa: CASRQQRTHSGANVLTF
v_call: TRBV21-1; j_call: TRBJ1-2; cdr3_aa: CASRGLLYGYTF
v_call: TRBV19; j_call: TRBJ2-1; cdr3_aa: CASSLAGGTGEQFF